This T cell receptor (beta chain) was recorded in a study of post-analysis software for immune sequencing data. Study outcomes and limitations: Those samples that were prepared in the same batch co-clustered strongly by F measure. The study found significantly lower normalized Chao1 diversity in multiple sclerosis patients than in controls. In patients, TRBV5-6, TRBV5-1 and TRBV20-1 belonged to five TRBV segments found more frequently than in controls.

On this clonotype itself: Its target is unknown.

TCR beta libraries were prepared from cDNA with unique molecular identifiers. TCRdb redid the calling of the PCR reads with MiXCR, one entry per CDR3 protein. Here the sample spans hundreds of thousands of distinct CDR3 sequences, around 37% being singletons. The germline CDR1 and CDR2 sequences are SNHLY and FYNNEI. The CDR3 has 15 residues. The J segment lost 0 bases and the V segment lost 8 bases, leaving 8 bases of the junction unmatched. The sequenced sample was blood. The rearrangement links TRBV2 to TRBJ2-5; TRBD1 aligns across 8 bases. The sequence derives from a girl between 10 and 17 years old with multiple sclerosis. The CDR3 DNA reads TGTGCCAGCTCCCCACCGGGACAGGACCAAGAGACCCAGTACTTC. Its protein product is CASSPPGQDQETQYF.